The 12 T cell receptor beta chains below all came from one sample that was sequenced in a study of OX40 agonist ivuxolimab in advanced cancers. Receptors were amplified or captured by the immunoSEQ multiplex PCR assay. TCRdb took over this immuneACCESS table, retaining in-frame rearrangements with V and J assigned. Such tables are incomplete; in checked studies, under half of the missing clones stem from an unresolved V gene, and the remainder is unexplained. The sample contains 90,000 to 120,000 clones, 85% to 95% of them found a single time. The biggest ten clones account for 1% to 1.5% of the sample. The sample in question was CD4+ or CD8+ T cells sorted from blood, obtained in a trial of the OX40 agonist ivuxolimab. The receptors were sampled from an adult with an advanced solid tumor such as melanoma, head and neck, liver or kidney cancer.

The chain employs TRBV9 and TRBJ1-6; D remains ambiguous. Germline CDR1 reads SGDLS; CDR2 reads YYNGEE. CDR3 size: 13 residues. The V gene lost 0 bases and the J gene lost 11 bases, with 9 bases spanning the gap. The CDR3 region is CASSVAYRAPLHF. As DNA, the CDR3 is TGTGCCAGCAGCGTAGCTTACCGGGCACCCCTCCACTTT.

The V gene is TRBV5-6, the J gene TRBJ2-1, with TRBD2 matching over 11 bases. Germline V gene data show CDR1 as SGHDT and CDR2 as YYEEEE. This CDR3 has 14 residues. The ends lost 4 bases at V and 7 bases at J; junction bases unmatched: 4. The CDR3 DNA is TGTGCCAGCAGCCAGTGGACTAGCGGGAATGAGCAGTTCTTC. Amino acids: CASSQWTSGNEQFF.

This chain links TRBV7-9 with TRBJ2-1; D gene uncertain. Trimming pared 6 bases from V and 6 bases from J, leaving 21 bases between. This CDR3 region has 16 residues. Germline values: CDR1 SEHNR, CDR2 FQNEAQ (reference sequence). This CDR3 reads CASSFNPRGAVNEQFF. The DNA for the CDR3 is TGTGCCAGCAGTTTCAACCCTAGAGGAGCCGTCAATGAGCAGTTCTTC.

The V gene is TRBV11-2, the J gene TRBJ2-1, with unresolved D. Looked up from germline, CDR1 is SGHAT and CDR2 is FQNNGV. Trimming removed 6 bases at V and 0 bases at J, with 9 bases between. This CDR3 has 14 residues. CDR3 region: CASRRPGSYNEQFF. In DNA form, the CDR3 reads TGTGCCAGCAGGCGACCTGGCTCCTACAATGAGCAGTTCTTC. Variable domain in full (rest from reference TRBV11-2 and TRBJ2-1): EAGVAQSPRYKIIEKRQSVAFWCNPISGHATLYWYQQILGQGPKLLIQFQNNGVVDDSQLPKDRFSAERLKGVDSTLKIQPAKLEDSAVYLCASRRPGSYNEQFFGPGTRLTVL.

This chain uses TRBV5-1 with TRBJ2-3; D remains unclear. This CDR3 is 12 amino acids long. V shed 0 bases and J shed 4 bases, with 3 bases lying between them. Germline V gives CDR1 SGHRS, CDR2 YFSETQ. In DNA form, the CDR3 reads TGCGCCAGCAGCTTGGGAGCAGATACGCAGTATTTT. Its translation is CASSLGADTQYF.

V usage is TRBV6-6 and J usage is TRBJ2-7, with 9 bases lining up with TRBD2. The CDR3 extends over 16 amino acids. Trimming at V came to 5 bases and at J to 5 bases, leaving 13 bases not matched to a gene. The germline V gene has CDR1 MNHNY and CDR2 SVGAGI (reference sequence). The DNA of the CDR3 is TGTGCCAGCAGTCTCCTACAGTCCAGCGGGAGGAACGAGCAGTACTTC. Amino acids: CASSLLQSSGRNEQYF.

The genes are TRBV19 and TRBJ1-1, with 7 positions matching TRBD1. The CDR3 spans 15 residues. The germline V gene has CDR1 LNHDA and CDR2 SQIVND (reference sequence). The junction had 8 bases not matched to a gene; V was cut back by 7 bases and J by 0 bases. The chain's CDR3 is CASTKRTGMNTEAFF. In DNA form, the CDR3 reads TGTGCCAGTACCAAACGGACAGGTATGAACACTGAAGCTTTCTTT.

This rearrangement joins TRBV7-3 to TRBJ1-1; D ambiguous. The CDR3 extends over 13 amino acids. Per germline, CDR1 SGHTA and CDR2 FQGTGA. The ends were cut back, 2 bases at V and 1 base at J, with 5 bases in the middle. The CDR3 coding sequence is TGTGCCAGCAGCTTACAACCGAACACTGAAGCTTTCTTT. As protein: CASSLQPNTEAFF.

The chain joins TRBV7-2 to TRBJ2-5, with D possibly matching TRBD1 (5 bases). This CDR3 contains 13 residues. Germline V CDR1 and CDR2: SGHTA, FQGNSA. V was cut by 5 bases and J by 6 bases, with 13 bases left in between. The CDR3 here is CASSKGDQKTQYF. The CDR3 coding sequence is TGTGCCAGCAGCAAAGGGGATCAGAAGACCCAGTACTTC. The full variable domain, in which reference TRBV7-2 and TRBJ2-5 provide the parts outside the CDR3, is GAGVSQSPSNKVTEKGKDVELRCDPISGHTALYWYRQSLGQGLEFLIYFQGNSAPDKSGLPSDRFSAERTGGSVSTLTIQRTQQEDSAVYLCASSKGDQKTQYFGPGTRLLVL.

V gene TRBV27 combines with J gene TRBJ1-4; 8 bases line up with TRBD1. The CDR3 spans 14 residues. Trimming removed 3 bases from V and 11 bases from J; junction bases left unmatched: 8. Germline V lookup: CDR1 MNHEY, CDR2 SMNVEV (reference sequence). CDR3 protein: CASSFGQGGGKLFF. CDR3 bases: TGTGCCAGCAGTTTCGGACAGGGCGGGGGGAAACTGTTTTTT.

This chain links TRBV14 with TRBJ2-7; D possibly corresponds to TRBD2 (5 bases). V lost 1 base, J lost 3 bases, and 10 bases lay in between. CDR1 is SGHDN and CDR2 is FVKESK in the germline V gene. There are 14 residues in the CDR3. The CDR3 sequence: CASSQVTTIYEQYF. CDR3 nucleotides: TGTGCCAGCAGCCAAGTCACGACTATCTACGAGCAGTACTTC. The entire variable domain, with the rest obtained from reference TRBV14 and TRBJ2-7, is as follows: EAGVTQFPSHSVIEKGQTVTLRCDPISGHDNLYWYRRVMGKEIKFLLHFVKESKQDESGMPNNRFLAERTGGTYSTLKVQPAELEDSGVYFCASSQVTTIYEQYFGPGTRLTVT.

The table lists this clone with a count of one. The rearrangement joins TRBV7-3 to TRBJ1-5, with D perhaps matching TRBD1 (6 bases). V was shortened by 3 bases and J by 4 bases, with 7 bases between the two germline ends. Looked up from germline, CDR1 is SGHTA and CDR2 is FQGTGA. The CDR3 sequence is 13 residues long. The CDR3 DNA follows: TGTGCCAGCAGCTTCGACAGGAATCAGCCCCAGCATTTT. Amino acid sequence: CASSFDRNQPQHF.